Listed below are T cell receptor beta chains from one sample, sequenced in a study of shared clonotypes between healthy human individuals. Libraries were prepared by immunoSEQ multiplex PCR; TCRdb keeps only in-frame clonotypes and omits some of them. The sample shows hundreds of thousands of clones, 74% of them seen only once. Source material: memory CD4+ T cells sorted from blood. These TCRs come from a woman in her 30s in good health. Each CDR3 is given with its conserved first and last residue. D genes are given only for firm matches. Clone size appears in some rows only: once, few, many, or a class for an expanded clone.

D gene,clone size,J gene,V gene,CDR3 DNA,CDR3 protein
TRBD2,NA,TRBJ2-2,TRBV13,TGTGCCAGCAGCCCCCGGAGAGCGGGAGGGCCCGGGGAGCTGTTTTTT,CASSPRRAGGPGELFF
TRBD2,once,TRBJ2-3,TRBV28,TGTGCCAGCAGTTTATTGGGGCTAGCGGGAGCTACAGATACGCAGTATTTT,CASSLLGLAGATDTQYF
TRBD1,NA,TRBJ1-5,TRBV10-2,TGCGCCAGCAGTGAGTCATTTGCGACAGGGGTAAGCCAGCCCCAGCATTTT,CASSESFATGVSQPQHF
TRBD2,NA,TRBJ2-1,TRBV27,TGTGCCAGCAGTTCCGCCGTCACTAGCGGGTACAATGAGCAGTTCTTC,CASSSAVTSGYNEQFF
NA,NA,TRBJ2-7,TRBV2,TGTGCCAGCACAGACTACGAGCAGTACTTC,CASTDYEQYF
NA,NA,TRBJ2-5,TRBV7-8,TGTGCCAGCAGCTTACTAGCATGGGAGACCCAGTACTTC,CASSLLAWETQYF
NA,few,TRBJ1-2,TRBV7-2,TGTGCCAGCAGCTTAGCGCTATACAGCCCAGTTGGGGGCTACACCTTC,CASSLALYSPVGGYTF
NA,many,TRBJ2-3,TRBV11-2,TGTGCCAGCAGCCCTCTTGCGGGTGGGCTAACTACGCAGTATTTT,CASSPLAGGLTTQYF
NA,NA,TRBJ1-2,TRBV7-8,TGTGCCAGCAGCTTCCGGGGGGCTGTATCTCCACATGGCTACACCTTC,CASSFRGAVSPHGYTF
NA,NA,TRBJ2-5,TRBV11-2,TGTGCCAGCAGCTTTGAGTGGGCAGGTGGAGAGACCCAGTACTTC,CASSFEWAGGETQYF
TRBD2,NA,TRBJ2-7,TRBV28,TGTGCCAGCAGTCTTGGAGCGGGACGGTACGAGCAGTACTTC,CASSLGAGRYEQYF
NA,once,TRBJ2-7,TRBV2,TGTGCCAGCACGCCAGCGTACACCTACGAGCAGTACTTC,CASTPAYTYEQYF
NA,many,TRBJ2-5,TRBV29-1,TGCAGCGTCCCGTCAGCGGGCGACCAAGAGACCCAGTACTTC,CSVPSAGDQETQYF
NA,NA,TRBJ1-4,TRBV7-9,TGTGCCAGCAGCCAAGGACAGCCAAATGAAAAACTGTTTTTT,CASSQGQPNEKLFF
TRBD1,NA,TRBJ2-7,TRBV7-2,TGTGCCAGCAGCTTACCGAACAGGGGCCCCTACGAGCAGTACTTC,CASSLPNRGPYEQYF
TRBD1,NA,TRBJ1-1,TRBV19,TGTGCCAGTAAGGGGGCACGGACTGAAGCTTTCTTT,CASKGARTEAFF
NA,NA,TRBJ2-1,TRBV27,TGTGCCAGCAGTTTTAAGGGACTCTACAATGAGCAGTTCTTC,CASSFKGLYNEQFF
NA,NA,TRBJ1-2,TRBV19,TGTGCCAGTACCGGGGGCCCCGGCCCCAACTATGGCTACACCTTC,CASTGGPGPNYGYTF
TRBD1,many,TRBJ2-5,TRBV29-1,TGCAGCGCCCAGGGGGCGTCGGTAGAGACCCAGTACTTC,CSAQGASVETQYF
TRBD1,NA,TRBJ2-7,TRBV7-2,TGTGCCAGCAGCTTAGGGACAGGAGAGAACGAGCAGTACTTC,CASSLGTGENEQYF
NA,NA,TRBJ1-1,TRBV19,TGTGCCAGTAGTGCGGACACATGGTCCCTTAACACTGAAGCTTTCTTT,CASSADTWSLNTEAFF
NA,NA,TRBJ1-1,TRBV2,TGTGCCAGCACAAACAGGGCGCGGGGAACTGAAGCTTTCTTT,CASTNRARGTEAFF
TRBD2,NA,TRBJ2-5,TRBV9,TGTGCCAGCAGCGTAGACGGGGGGAAAGAGACCCAGTACTTC,CASSVDGGKETQYF
TRBD1,NA,TRBJ1-5,TRBV30,TGTGCCTGGAGTGTACAGGGGTATCAGCCCCAGCATTTT,CAWSVQGYQPQHF
TRBD2,NA,TRBJ2-1,TRBV5-1,TGCGCCAGCAGCTTGACGTTAGCGGGAGGGCCTGTTGAGCAGTTCTTC,CASSLTLAGGPVEQFF
NA,NA,TRBJ2-5,TRBV25-1,TGTGCCAGCAGGGACTTGGTGTCGACCCAGTACTTC,CASRDLVSTQYF
NA,NA,TRBJ2-7,TRBV6-9,TGTGCCAGCAGTTTATGCGGGGGCCATGGGGAGGCCTCCTACGAGCAGTACTTC,CASSLCGGHGEASYEQYF
TRBD1,NA,TRBJ1-2,TRBV7-9,TGTGCCAGCAGGACAGGGGGCGGCTATGGCTACACCTTC,CASRTGGGYGYTF
NA,NA,TRBJ1-1,TRBV14,TGTGCCAGCAGCCGCAGGGGTGTGGACACTGAAGCTTTCTTT,CASSRRGVDTEAFF
NA,NA,TRBJ1-1,TRBV30,TGTGCCTGGACCTTAGGGGGGCCGAACACTGAAGCTTTCTTT,CAWTLGGPNTEAFF
NA,NA,TRBJ1-3,TRBV19,TGTGCCAGTAGTATATCCTCCCACCCTGGAAACACCATATATTTT,CASSISSHPGNTIYF
NA,NA,TRBJ2-2,TRBV28,TGTGCCAGCAGTCAGAGGTTCACCGGGGAGCTGTTTTTT,CASSQRFTGELFF
NA,NA,TRBJ2-2,TRBV7-2,TGTGCCAGCAGTCGACCGGGACGTCACACCGGGGAGCTGTTTTTT,CASSRPGRHTGELFF
TRBD1,NA,TRBJ1-2,TRBV27,TGTGCCAGCAGGACAGGGGGCGCGGATGGCTACACCTTC,CASRTGGADGYTF
NA,NA,TRBJ2-1,TRBV6-5,TGTGCCAGCAGTTACGACGGGCAGGACCGAAACAATGAGCAGTTCTTC,CASSYDGQDRNNEQFF
NA,NA,TRBJ2-1,TRBV7-8,TGTGCCAGCAGCTGGAGGGACAACAATGAGCAGTTCTTC,CASSWRDNNEQFF
TRBD1,NA,TRBJ1-5,TRBV6-5,TGTGCCAGCAGTTTCCTTTCAGGGGGCGAAAATCAGCCCCAGCATTTT,CASSFLSGGENQPQHF
NA,NA,TRBJ1-4,TRBV5-1,TGCGCCAGCAGCTTGGCTGGGGGGTCAACTAATGAAAAACTGTTTTTT,CASSLAGGSTNEKLFF
NA,NA,TRBJ1-2,TRBV28,TGTGCCAGCAGTTTTCTGGGGGGCGGCTATGGCTACACCTTC,CASSFLGGGYGYTF
NA,NA,TRBJ2-5,TRBV18,TGTGCCAGCTCACTCTACAACGAAGAGACCCAGTACTTC,CASSLYNEETQYF